This TCR beta chain was sequenced for a study of T cell changes during pregnancy in multiple sclerosis. Method: immunoSEQ multiplex PCR; TCRdb's copy keeps in-frame clones and lacks some. The sample carries approximately 50,000 clones, 80% to 95% recorded once. Germline lookup yields CDR1 MNHEY and CDR2 SMNVEV (reference sequence). The CDR3 runs 12 residues. The V and J ends lost 6 bases and 15 bases, in that order; junction bases with no gene match: 10. The chain uses TRBV27 and TRBJ2-1; TRBD1 matches 8 bases. Sample: CD4+ T cells from peripheral blood mononuclear cells, taken after pregnancy. The receptor comes from a female donor in good health, enrolled as a control in a pregnancy study. The CDR3 sequence is CASRGQDNPWFF. CDR3 nucleotide sequence: TGTGCCAGCAGGGGACAGGACAATCCTTGGTTCTTC.